This TCR beta chain emerged from a study of T cell responses to AZD1222 COVID-19 vaccine. For the study at large: It was second doses at about 4 or about 12 weeks that were pooled. Study-wide results and limits: Breadth and depth of Spike-specific TCRs rose after two AZD1222 doses. Clonal diversity was possibly underestimated, and white British individuals and females predominated among donors.

CDR3 size: 14 residues. Per the germline V gene, CDR1 is MGHDK and CDR2 is SYGVNS. V lost 6 bases and J 4 bases, leaving 13 bases between the germline ends. In regard to this clone: Its specificity is not known.

TCRdb's table, derived via immunoSEQ multiplex PCR, lists solely in-frame clones and lacks some. In the table there are 85,000 to 120,000 clones, around 83% of which are singletons. This chain joins TRBV25-1 and TRBJ1-5; weak D call: TRBD1 (6 bases). The material sequenced was peripheral blood, taken on day 0 of AZD1222 vaccination. The sequence came from an adult in good health. CDR3 nucleotide sequence: TGTGCCAGCAGCAGCCCCGGACAGAATCAGCCCCAGCATTTT. Amino acid sequence: CASSSPGQNQPQHF. Supplemented by reference TRBV25-1 and TRBJ1-5, the full variable domain reads EADIYQTPRYLVIGTGKKITLECSQTMGHDKMYWYQQDPGMELHLIHYSYGVNSTEKGDLSSESTVSRIRTEHFPLTLESARPSHTSQYLCASSSPGQNQPQHFGDGTRLSIL.